This TCR beta chain was obtained from a study of Ad26.COV2.S vaccination and SARS-CoV-2 variants. Turning to the study itself: The COV1001 Ad26.COV2.S trial arm included the donor. Ad26.COV2.S, an intramuscular injection, was given once or twice 56 days apart. Study-wide points: Vaccine recipients surpassed placebo recipients in spike-specific TCR breadth.

Treatment indicated: 19 received Ad26.COV2.S at low or high dose, single or two shots; roughly 5 received placebo; per-sample allocation not given. Material that was analyzed had been drawn on day 63 after the first vaccine or placebo injection. Donor was an adult aged 18-55 years in Boston. Some clones are missing from TCRdb's copy, which holds only in-frame ones; the method was immunoSEQ multiplex PCR. The data contain some 390,000 clones, roughly 90% of them singletons. With regard to this clone: Its antigen is unknown.

The sequence was obtained from a person aged 18-65 years who received the Ad26.COV2.S COVID-19 vaccine or a placebo. Sequencing was performed on peripheral blood, taken in a trial of Ad26.COV2.S vaccine versus placebo.

The CDR3 here is CASSLGFENEQFF. CDR3 coding DNA: TGTGCCAGCAGCTTGGGGTTTGAAAATGAGCAGTTCTTC. The V gene is TRBV5-5, the J gene TRBJ2-1; D gene ambiguous. The germline CDR1 and CDR2 sequences are SGHKS and YYEKEE (reference sequence). This CDR3 is built from 13 residues. Trimming left V 0 bases short and J 7 bases short, with 8 bases between.